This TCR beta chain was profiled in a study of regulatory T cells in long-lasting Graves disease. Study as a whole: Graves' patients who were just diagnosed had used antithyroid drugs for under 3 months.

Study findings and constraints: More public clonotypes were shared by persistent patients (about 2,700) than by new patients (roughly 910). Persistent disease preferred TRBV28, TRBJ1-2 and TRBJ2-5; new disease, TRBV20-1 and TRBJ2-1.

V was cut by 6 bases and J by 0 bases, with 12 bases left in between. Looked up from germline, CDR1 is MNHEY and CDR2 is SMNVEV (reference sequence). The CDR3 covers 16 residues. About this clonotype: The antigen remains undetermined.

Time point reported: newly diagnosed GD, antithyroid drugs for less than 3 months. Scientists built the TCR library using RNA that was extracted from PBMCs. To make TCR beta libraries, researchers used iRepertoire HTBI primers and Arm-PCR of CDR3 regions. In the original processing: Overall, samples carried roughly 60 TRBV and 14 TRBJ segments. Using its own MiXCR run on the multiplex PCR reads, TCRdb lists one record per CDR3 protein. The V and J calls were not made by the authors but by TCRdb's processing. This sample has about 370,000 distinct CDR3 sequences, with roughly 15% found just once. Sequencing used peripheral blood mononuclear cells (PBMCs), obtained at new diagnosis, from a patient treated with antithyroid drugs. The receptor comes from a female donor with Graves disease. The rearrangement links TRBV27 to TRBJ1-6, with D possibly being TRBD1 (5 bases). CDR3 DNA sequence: TGTGCCAGCAGGGGACGGCTGAGCTCCTATAATTCACCCCTCCACTTT. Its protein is CASRGRLSSYNSPLHF.